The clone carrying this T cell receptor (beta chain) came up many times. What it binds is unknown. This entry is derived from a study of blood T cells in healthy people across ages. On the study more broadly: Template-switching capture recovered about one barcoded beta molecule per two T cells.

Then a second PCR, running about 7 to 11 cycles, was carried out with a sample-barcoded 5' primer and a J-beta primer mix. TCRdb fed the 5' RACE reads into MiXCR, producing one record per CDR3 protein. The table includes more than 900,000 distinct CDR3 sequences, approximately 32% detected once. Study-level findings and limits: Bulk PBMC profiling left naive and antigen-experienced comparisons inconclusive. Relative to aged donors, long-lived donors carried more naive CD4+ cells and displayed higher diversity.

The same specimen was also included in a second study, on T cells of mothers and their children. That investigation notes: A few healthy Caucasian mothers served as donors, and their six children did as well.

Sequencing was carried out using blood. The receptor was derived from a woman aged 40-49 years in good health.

The CDR3 is CASSAGTSPGELFF. DNA of the CDR3: TGTGCCAGCAGTGCCGGGACTAGCCCCGGGGAGCTGTTTTTT. V is TRBV2 and J is TRBJ2-2; 9 nucleotides match TRBD2. Germline V lookup: CDR1 SNHLY, CDR2 FYNNEI. J lost 6 bases, V lost 4 bases, and 3 bases had no gene match. CDR3 length: 14 amino acids.